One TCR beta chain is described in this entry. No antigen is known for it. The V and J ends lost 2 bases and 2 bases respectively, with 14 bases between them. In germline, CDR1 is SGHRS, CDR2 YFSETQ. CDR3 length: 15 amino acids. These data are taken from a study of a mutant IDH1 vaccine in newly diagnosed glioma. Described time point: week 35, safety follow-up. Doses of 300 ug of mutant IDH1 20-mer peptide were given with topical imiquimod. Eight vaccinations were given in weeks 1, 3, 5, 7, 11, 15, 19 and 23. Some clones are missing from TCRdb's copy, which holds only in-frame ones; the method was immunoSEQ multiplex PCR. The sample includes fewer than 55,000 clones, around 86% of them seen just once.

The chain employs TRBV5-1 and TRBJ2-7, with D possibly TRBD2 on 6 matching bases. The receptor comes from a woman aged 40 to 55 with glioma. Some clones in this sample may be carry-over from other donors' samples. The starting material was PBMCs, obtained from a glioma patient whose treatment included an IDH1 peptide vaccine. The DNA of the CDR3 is TGCGCCAGCAGCTTCGGGACTCCCTTCGCCTACGAGCAGTACTTC. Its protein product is CASSFGTPFAYEQYF.